This section outlines one T cell receptor (beta chain) sequence together with its context. The data originate from a study of blood T cell repertoires in COVID-19. Individuals aged about 18 to 89 years were recruited from roughly 23 US areas. Cohort placement rested on clinical history that participants reported themselves. This table comes from immunoSEQ multiplex PCR, and its TCRdb copy is limited to in-frame clones, with some not included. The sample holds some 350,000 clones, 88% seen once. V trimming: 4 bases; J trimming: 3 bases; junction bases outside the gene matches: 8. CDR1 is KGHDR, CDR2 SFDVKD, per germline. There are 17 residues in the CDR3.

This TCR came from a man between 25 and 39 years old who had recovered from COVID-19. This sequence joins TRBV24-1 and TRBJ1-3, with TRBD1 identical over 10 bases. Sequenced input: PBMCs or T cells enriched from blood (not recorded which). In DNA form, the CDR3 reads TGTGCCACCAGTGAAAATATCGACAGGGGGCTTGGAAACACCATATATTTT. The encoded protein is CATSENIDRGLGNTIYF.